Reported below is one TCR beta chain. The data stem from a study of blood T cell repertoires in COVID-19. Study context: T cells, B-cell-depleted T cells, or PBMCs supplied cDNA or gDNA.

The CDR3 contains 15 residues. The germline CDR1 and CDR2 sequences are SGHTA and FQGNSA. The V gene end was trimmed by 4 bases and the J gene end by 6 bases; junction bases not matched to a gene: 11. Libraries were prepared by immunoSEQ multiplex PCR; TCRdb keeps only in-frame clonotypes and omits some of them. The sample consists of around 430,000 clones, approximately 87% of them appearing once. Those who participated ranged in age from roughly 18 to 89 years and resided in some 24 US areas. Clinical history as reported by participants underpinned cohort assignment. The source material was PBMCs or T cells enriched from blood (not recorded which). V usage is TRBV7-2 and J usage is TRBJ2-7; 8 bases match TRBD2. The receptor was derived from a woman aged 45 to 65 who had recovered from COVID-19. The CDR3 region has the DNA TGTGCCAGCAGCTGGACGGCGGGGGGTAACCCCGAGCAGTACTTC. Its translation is CASSWTAGGNPEQYF.